This T cell receptor beta chain comes out of a study of blood T cell repertoires in COVID-19. Study at large: Samples of COVID-19 (acute and convalescent) were obtained from the United States, Italy and Spain.

The participants were between about 18 and 90 years old and came from 20 to 30 US areas. Categorization into cohorts depended on clinical history that participants reported. On this clone itself: Other DNA sequences in this sample translate to the same CDR3.

The table came from immunoSEQ multiplex PCR; TCRdb's copy has only in-frame clones and leaves some out. The sample has approximately 400,000 clones; roughly four fifths are singletons. The CDR3 loop spans 14 amino acids. With 1 base removed from V and 3 bases from J, the gap between germline ends came to 9 bases. CDR1 and CDR2 from the germline V gene are LGHDT and YNNKEL (reference sequence). The receptor's source is a woman between 50 and 59 years old who had recovered from COVID-19. This rearrangement joins TRBV3-1 (or the pseudogene TRBV3-2) to TRBJ1-1; D might be TRBD1 (6 bases). Sequenced input: PBMCs or T cells enriched from blood (not recorded which). The DNA for the CDR3 is TGTGCCAGCAGCCAAGTAGGGGGGGACACTGAAGCTTTCTTT. Its translation: CASSQVGGDTEAFF.